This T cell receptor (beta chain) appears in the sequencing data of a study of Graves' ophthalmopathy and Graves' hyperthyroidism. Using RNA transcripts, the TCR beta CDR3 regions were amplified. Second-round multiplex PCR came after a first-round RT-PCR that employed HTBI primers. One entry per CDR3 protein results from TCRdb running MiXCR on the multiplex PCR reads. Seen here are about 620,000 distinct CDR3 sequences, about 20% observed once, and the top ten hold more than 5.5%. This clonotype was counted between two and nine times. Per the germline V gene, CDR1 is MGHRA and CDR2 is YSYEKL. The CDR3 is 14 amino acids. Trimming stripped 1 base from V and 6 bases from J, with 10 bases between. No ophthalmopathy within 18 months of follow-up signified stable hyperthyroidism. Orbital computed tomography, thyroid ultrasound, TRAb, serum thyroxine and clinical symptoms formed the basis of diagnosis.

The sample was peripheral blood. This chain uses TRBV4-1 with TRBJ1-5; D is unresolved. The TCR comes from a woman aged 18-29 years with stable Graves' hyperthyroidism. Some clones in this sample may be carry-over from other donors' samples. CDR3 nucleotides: TGCGCCAGCAGCCAAGGTGTTTCTGGTCAGCCCCAGCATTTT. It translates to CASSQGVSGQPQHF.